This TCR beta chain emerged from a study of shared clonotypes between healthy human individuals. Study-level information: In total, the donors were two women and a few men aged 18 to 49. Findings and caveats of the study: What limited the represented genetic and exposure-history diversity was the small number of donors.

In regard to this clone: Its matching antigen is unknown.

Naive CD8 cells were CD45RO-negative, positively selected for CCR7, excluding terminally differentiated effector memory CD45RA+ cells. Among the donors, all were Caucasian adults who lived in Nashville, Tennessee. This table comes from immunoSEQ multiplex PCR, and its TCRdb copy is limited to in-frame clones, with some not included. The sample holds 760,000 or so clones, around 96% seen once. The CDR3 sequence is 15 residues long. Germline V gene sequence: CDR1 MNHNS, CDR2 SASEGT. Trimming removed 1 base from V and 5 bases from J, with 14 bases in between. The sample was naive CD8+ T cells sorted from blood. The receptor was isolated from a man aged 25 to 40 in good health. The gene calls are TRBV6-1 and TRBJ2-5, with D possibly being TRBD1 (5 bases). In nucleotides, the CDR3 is TGTGCCAGCAGTGAAGTAGTCAGGGTAACCGAGACCCAGTACTTC. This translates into CASSEVVRVTETQYF.